Listed here are 22 T cell receptor beta chains from one sample, sequenced in a study of blood T cells in healthy people across ages. Sample-barcoded 5' priming and a J-beta primer mix drove a second PCR of about 6 to 11 cycles. TCRdb independently ran MiXCR on the 5' RACE reads; one entry per CDR3 protein. The sample lists roughly 1,300,000 distinct CDR3 sequences, 45% to 70% seen once, with 6.5% to 8.5% in the top ten. The sample was blood. Receptors originate from a man aged 18 to 29 in good health.

This clonotype was recorded only once. CDR3 region: CASSLEDRIGTEAFF. The DNA of the CDR3 is TGCGCCAGCAGCTTGGAAGACAGGATCGGGACTGAAGCTTTCTTT. The chain links TRBV5-1 to TRBJ1-1; possible D gene TRBD1, 6 bases. The CDR3 loop spans 15 amino acids. The V gene lost 0 bases and the J gene lost 5 bases, with 14 bases spanning the gap. Germline V lookup: CDR1 SGHRS, CDR2 YFSETQ.

The chain couples TRBV20-1 to TRBJ2-4; the match to TRBD2 covers 7 bases. Matching the DNA end better, TRBJ2-5 makes the J call doubtful. This CDR3 contains 15 residues. Germline V gives CDR1 DFQATT, CDR2 SNEGSKA (reference sequence). CDR3 DNA sequence: TGCAGTGCTAGTCCCGGACTAGAACAGCAAGAGACCCAGTACTTC. This codes for CSASPGLEQQETQYF.

The gene calls are TRBV29-1 and TRBJ2-7; perhaps TRBD1 as D (7 bases). This CDR3 has 13 residues. Per the germline V gene, CDR1 is SQVTM and CDR2 is ANQGSEA. Trimming took off 7 bases at V and 0 bases at J, with 13 bases between the two ends. For the CDR3, the DNA is TGCAGCGCAGGGGGGCGAGACTCCTACGAGCAGTACTTC. As protein: CSAGGRDSYEQYF.

For this clonotype: The germline gene is not matched at one end of the junction; a read error may be the cause. The V and J genes are TRBV15 and TRBJ1-6, with 8 positions matching TRBD1. The CDR3 runs to 17 residues. The germline CDR1 and CDR2 sequences are LNHNV and YYDKDF (reference sequence). The CDR3 spells CATSRTPQGAGNSLLHF. CDR3 DNA: TGTGCCACCAGCAGAACCCCCCAGGGGGCGGGTAATTCACTCCTCCACTTT. Complete variable domain (other parts from reference TRBV15 and TRBJ1-6): DAMVIQNPRYQVTQFGKPVTLSCSQTLNHNVMYWYQQKSSQAPKLLFHYYDKDFNNEADTPDNFQSRRPNTSFCFLDIRSPGLGDTAMYLCATSRTPQGAGNSLLHFGNGTRLTVT.

The rearrangement links TRBV11-2 to TRBJ2-7, with 7 bases fitting TRBD1. The CDR3 runs 15 residues. V trimming: 4 bases; J trimming: 4 bases; junction bases outside the gene matches: 10. The germline V gene has CDR1 SGHAT and CDR2 FQNNGV. CDR3 DNA: TGTGCCAGCAGCTCCCCCGGGACAGCGAAATACGAGCAGTACTTC. It encodes CASSSPGTAKYEQYF.

This clonotype has just a few counts. The chain carries TRBV10-3 and TRBJ1-5, with TRBD1 identical over 10 bases. The germline V gene has CDR1 ENHRY and CDR2 SYGVKD. This CDR3 spans 16 amino acids. V lost 10 bases, J lost 5 bases, and 14 bases stayed unmatched. CDR3 in DNA: TGTGCCACGTACTCCGGGACAGGGGTCTATTATCAGCCCCAGCATTTT. Amino acids: CATYSGTGVYYQPQHF.

This sequence joins TRBV7-9 and TRBJ2-3, with D unclear. CDR1 and CDR2 from the germline V gene are SEHNR and FQNEAQ (reference sequence). Trimming stripped 4 bases from V and 3 bases from J, with 14 bases between. CDR3 length: 15 residues. As DNA, the CDR3 is TGTGCCAGCAGCTCACGGGCCCTGGGAACAGATACGCAGTATTTT. This sequence encodes CASSSRALGTDTQYF.

CDR3 nucleotide sequence: TGCAGCGTTGGCCTCCTAGCGGGGAAGCAGTTCTTC. Its translation: CSVGLLAGKQFF. The chain recombines TRBV29-1 with TRBJ2-1; the match to TRBD2 covers 9 bases. Germline-derived CDR1 and CDR2 are SQVTM and ANQGSEA. The CDR3 runs 12 residues. The V segment lost 4 bases and the J segment 11 bases; nucleotides outside the gene matches: 6.

This clonotype appeared a few times. The J gene is TRBJ1-2, the V gene TRBV6-2 or TRBV6-3; D ambiguous. There are 15 residues in the CDR3. The germline V and J ends were trimmed by 2 bases and 3 bases, with 13 bases remaining between them. CDR1 MNHEY and CDR2 SVGEGT come from the germline V gene. For the CDR3, the DNA is TGTGCCAGCAGTTACATGGGATCGATCGACTATGGCTACACCTTC. Its protein is CASSYMGSIDYGYTF.

In its sample, this clonotype was seen a few times. The chain combines TRBV27 with TRBJ1-2; D is unclear. Germline assignment: CDR1 MNHEY and CDR2 SMNVEV (reference sequence). V was clipped by 7 bases and J by 3 bases, with 15 bases between them. The CDR3 runs to 14 residues. The CDR3 sequence: CASTPGSGYYGYTF. For the CDR3, the DNA is TGTGCCAGCACCCCAGGATCGGGATACTATGGCTACACCTTC.

V gene TRBV14 combines with J gene TRBJ2-7, with TRBD2 matching 10 bases. Losses at the gene ends were 3 bases for V and 7 bases for J; bases not matched to a gene: 9. In germline, CDR1 is SGHDN, CDR2 FVKESK. The CDR3 sequence is 15 residues long. The CDR3 sequence is CASSHGSGRDEEQYF. DNA of the CDR3: TGTGCCAGCAGCCACGGGAGCGGGAGGGATGAAGAGCAGTACTTC. Drawing the rest from reference TRBV14 and TRBJ2-7, the complete variable domain is EAGVTQFPSHSVIEKGQTVTLRCDPISGHDNLYWYRRVMGKEIKFLLHFVKESKQDESGMPNNRFLAERTGGTYSTLKVQPAELEDSGVYFCASSHGSGRDEEQYFGPGTRLTVT.

The rearrangement uses TRBV29-1 and TRBJ2-1; 8 nucleotides match TRBD2. Germline CDR1 and CDR2: SQVTM and ANQGSEA. With 4 bases clipped from V and 10 bases from J, the junction kept 9 bases outside the gene matches. This CDR3 has 13 residues. The CDR3 nucleotides read TGCAGCGTTGGACAGAGCGGGAGTCGAGAGCAGTTCTTC. Protein sequence: CSVGQSGSREQFF.

In the case of this clonotype: This clone may be a read error of a much larger clone one base away. The rearrangement links TRBV29-1 to TRBJ2-1, with TRBD2 identical over 10 bases. The CDR3 extends over 15 amino acids. Germline CDR1 is SQVTM and CDR2 is ANQGSEA. The V segment lost 0 bases and the J segment 10 bases; nucleotides outside the gene matches: 9. The CDR3 reads CSVEDGASGGGEQFF. CDR3 coding DNA: TGCAGCGTTGAAGATGGAGCTAGCGGGGGTGGCGAGCAGTTCTTC.

The gene calls are TRBV7-2 and TRBJ2-1, with D perhaps TRBD1 or TRBD2 (7 bases each). This CDR3 spans 16 amino acids. Germline V gene sequence: CDR1 SGHTA, CDR2 FQGNSA. Trimming stripped 5 bases from V and 2 bases from J, with 16 bases between. CDR3 sequence (DNA): TGTGCCAGCAGCCGTACAGGGGCGGGGGCCTACAATGAGCAGTTCTTC. Its translation: CASSRTGAGAYNEQFF.

This clonotype was picked up a small number of times. The V and J genes are TRBV12-3 or TRBV12-4 and TRBJ2-7, with 7 bases that match TRBD2. V lost 7 bases to trimming and J lost 3 bases; unmatched junction nucleotides: 6. The CDR3 has 13 amino acids. In DNA form, the CDR3 reads TGTGCCAGCACGACGGGAGGTCTCTACGAGCAGTACTTC. This translates into CASTTGGLYEQYF.

About this clonotype itself: A much more abundant neighbour one base away suggests this may be a read error. V is TRBV5-1 and J is TRBJ2-7; D is unclear. Germline V gives CDR1 SGHRS, CDR2 YFSETQ. V shed 4 bases and J shed 7 bases, with 18 bases lying between them. The length of the CDR3 is 14 residues. The CDR3 protein is CASSHPQGDNEQYF. In nucleotides, the CDR3 is TGCGCCAGCAGCCATCCCCAAGGAGACAATGAGCAGTACTTC.

The V gene is TRBV6-5, the J gene TRBJ1-5; 10 bases match TRBD1. Trimming removed 10 bases from V and 1 base from J; junction bases left unmatched: 4. The germline CDR1 and CDR2 sequences are MNHEY and SVGAGI. The CDR3 consists of 14 residues. The CDR3 spells CATRTGGSNQPQHF. The CDR3 nucleotides read TGTGCCACCAGGACAGGGGGAAGCAATCAGCCCCAGCATTTT.

J is TRBJ2-7 and V is TRBV28; no reliable D call. The ends were cut back, 6 bases at V and 2 bases at J, with 8 bases in the middle. Germline V CDR1 and CDR2: MDHEN, SYDVKM. This CDR3 has 12 amino acids. The CDR3 protein is CASRGITYEQYF. As DNA, the CDR3 is TGTGCCAGCAGGGGGATAACCTACGAGCAGTACTTC.

This chain joins TRBV20-1 and TRBJ2-7; either TRBD1 or TRBD2 may supply D (5 bases each). This CDR3 comprises 14 residues. Trimming left V 5 bases short and J 3 bases short, with 17 bases between. Germline V gene lookup returns CDR1 DFQATT and CDR2 SNEGSKA (reference sequence). Here the CDR3 reads CSAENPGTGYEQYF. CDR3 coding DNA: TGCAGTGCTGAAAATCCAGGGACGGGCTACGAGCAGTACTTC.

V is TRBV25-1 and J is TRBJ2-5; TRBD1 might be the D (6 bases). From germline, CDR1 is MGHDK and CDR2 SYGVNS. CDR3 length: 15 amino acids. V was shortened by 1 base and J by 1 base, with 10 bases between the two germline ends. The CDR3 region has the DNA TGTGCCAGCAGTGAATTACAGGGAGTCCAAGAGACCCAGTACTTC. Protein sequence: CASSELQGVQETQYF.

Notes on this clonotype: A read error may produce the germline difference seen at one junction end. The chain is built from TRBV29-1 and TRBJ2-7; D is perhaps TRBD2 (5 bases). In germline, CDR1 is SQVTM, CDR2 ANQGSEA. This CDR3 is built from 15 residues. The CDR3 DNA reads as TGCAGCGCTGAAGATCGGTACGGGAAAAGCTACGAGCAGTACTTC. Translating it yields CSAEDRYGKSYEQYF.

This clonotype has a handful of counts. The CDR3 loop reads CASSLFRRTQGWDTGELFF. The CDR3 DNA reads TGTGCCAGCAGTTTATTTCGACGTACACAGGGATGGGACACCGGGGAGCTGTTTTTT. This chain uses TRBV28 with TRBJ2-2; maybe TRBD1 (6 bases). V dropped 1 base and J dropped 3 bases, with 21 bases sitting between them. The CDR3 contains 19 residues. CDR1 MDHEN and CDR2 SYDVKM come from the germline V gene.